The 7 T cell receptor beta chains given below trace back to one sample, sequenced in a study of PD-1 blockade in classical Hodgkin lymphoma. Here immunoSEQ multiplex PCR was the method, and the copy in TCRdb shows in-frame clones only, minus some. The sample records roughly 30,000 clones, roughly four fifths being singletons. Time point noted: cycle 4 day 1 (C4D1), after less than 7 weeks of nivolumab. In every patient, relapse followed autologous stem cell transplantation, while exposure to brentuximab vedotin differed. The CD4+ T cells used were purified from thawed PBMCs through magnetic negative selection. Sample: CD4+ T cells from blood, taken before the fourth cycle of nivolumab. Receptor source: a human donor with classical Hodgkin lymphoma.

V gene TRBV10-3 combines with J gene TRBJ2-5, with D tentatively TRBD1 or TRBD2 (5 bases each). Trimming stripped 5 bases from V and 5 bases from J, with 15 bases between. Per the germline V gene, CDR1 is ENHRY and CDR2 is SYGVKD. The CDR3 runs 14 residues. The chain's CDR3 is CAISSGTSLETQYF. CDR3 coding DNA: TGTGCCATCAGTTCCGGGACCTCCTTGGAGACCCAGTACTTC.

V usage is TRBV6-1 and J usage is TRBJ1-2; D gene ambiguous. Germline V CDR1 and CDR2: MNHNS, SASEGT. Trimming took 0 bases from V and 8 from J, leaving 19 bases between them. The CDR3 totals 16 residues. In nucleotides, the CDR3 is TGTGCCAGCAGTGAAGCGGCGGGTACGCTGGTAAGGGGCTACACCTTC. Translated: CASSEAAGTLVRGYTF.

The J gene is TRBJ1-2, the V gene TRBV18, with 11 positions matching TRBD1. In germline, CDR1 is KGHSH, CDR2 LQKENI. With 4 bases clipped from V and 2 bases from J, the junction kept 6 bases outside the gene matches. This CDR3 comprises 16 residues. The CDR3 region is CASSQGQGARNYGYTF. The CDR3 DNA sequence: TGTGCCAGCTCACAAGGACAGGGGGCGCGGAACTATGGCTACACCTTC.

This clone was detected only a few times. The V call is TRBV30, the J call TRBJ1-5, with D uncertain. With 5 bases removed from V and 4 bases from J, the gap between germline ends came to 12 bases. Per the germline V gene, CDR1 is GTSNPN and CDR2 is SVGIG (reference sequence). The CDR3 is made up of 13 amino acids. CDR3 DNA sequence: TGTGCCTGGGCCTCCGGAAAGAATCAGCCCCAGCATTTT. This sequence encodes CAWASGKNQPQHF.

The chain links TRBV27 to TRBJ1-5, with 10 nucleotides matching TRBD1. Looked up from germline, CDR1 is MNHEY and CDR2 is SMNVEV (reference sequence). The CDR3 consists of 14 residues. V dropped 6 bases and J dropped 6; count of bases not matched to a gene: 5. This CDR3 reads CASSRTGGGQPQHF. CDR3 coding DNA: TGTGCCAGCAGCCGGACAGGGGGAGGTCAGCCCCAGCATTTT.

This chain joins TRBV7-9 and TRBJ2-3; D is tentatively TRBD1 or TRBD2 (5 bases each). In germline, CDR1 is SEHNR, CDR2 FQNEAQ (reference sequence). Trimming removed 3 bases at V and 1 base at J, with 8 bases between. The CDR3 covers 14 residues. CDR3 loop: CASSFPGRTDTQYF. The CDR3 DNA is TGTGCCAGCAGCTTTCCGGGGCGCACAGATACGCAGTATTTT.

This chain connects TRBV10-3 to TRBJ2-3, with a tentative D call TRBD1 (5 bases). V lost 2 bases and J lost 0, with 9 bases in between. The germline gives CDR1 ENHRY, CDR2 SYGVKD. The CDR3 loop spans 15 amino acids. The DNA of the CDR3 is TGTGCCATCAGTGAGGACAGCACTAGCACAGATACGCAGTATTTT. It encodes CAISEDSTSTDTQYF.